The TCR beta chain under discussion was sequenced for a study of blood T cell repertoires in COVID-19 (TCRdb year 2020). Notes on the research overall: Samples covering the acute and convalescent phases of COVID-19 were provided by collaborators in the United States, Italy and Spain. Where available, HLA class I and class II types were obtained from metadata supplied by the sample provider rather than from assay-based typing. Sample metadata almost always included a de-identified subject ID, COVID-19 status, age in years and sex. The repertoires were made available in a free public database intended to serve as a resource for research on the immune response to SARS-CoV-2. The material from the prospective study consisted of cDNA or gDNA derived from T cells, B-cell-depleted T cells, or PBMCs. Samples came from the ongoing ImmuneRACE study (first 160 participants) plus 1,254 subjects from 6 global collaborators. Subjects who had been exposed to COVID-19, were actively infected with it, or had recovered from it provided the deeply sampled blood TCRbeta repertoires that made up the dataset.

Whole blood was collected in K2EDTA tubes by collaborating institutions according to the institutions' own protocols. For TCRbeta analysis, collaborators shipped samples as frozen whole blood, isolated PBMCs, or DNA extracted from either of those sample types. The research as a whole found: The amount of clinical and demographic metadata varied by source and participant and was provided uncurated.

For this clone: Its antigen is not yet known. No quality values exist for individual bases; no much larger clone is one base distant.

TCRbeta CDR3 regions were amplified from genomic DNA using the immunoSEQ Assay, a bias-controlled multiplex PCR. The published analysis was carried out like this. The number of nucleated cells in each sample was estimated by amplification of reference gene primers within the assay. To quantify the absolute abundance of each unique TCRbeta CDR3 rearrangement, sequence reads were collapsed and filtered. Productive Simpson clonality was computed per sample as the square root of Simpson's diversity index over productive rearrangements. In its TCRdb copy, this immuneACCESS table keeps in-frame sequences only and misses some clones. Where compared with another copy, unresolved V genes explain less than half of these, and the others have no known cause. V, J and clone size are taken as reported in that table, and D and trimming were inferred from the DNA itself. The sample profile shows tens of thousands of clones; more than 90% of them were found once. Of the sample, 30% to 45% is held by the ten largest clones.

The CDR3, cysteine through phenylalanine, is 15 amino acids long. CDR3 DNA only is kept here, 45 bases in frame from base 1. The germline V gene encodes CDR1 SGDLS and CDR2 YYNGEE. V drops 2 bases and J drops 4 bases, leaving 10 bases in between. Sequenced: peripheral blood. The clonotype comes from a man aged 55 to 70 with active or convalescent COVID-19. The chain links TRBV9 with TRBJ2-6, with the identity of the D gene unclear. The encoded CDR3 is CASSVSGYGANVLTF. The nucleotide sequence is TGTGCCAGCAGCGTTTCAGGTTACGGGGCCAACGTCCTGACTTTC. With the portions outside the CDR3 filled from the reference TRBV9 and TRBJ2-6 genes, the complete variable region becomes DSGVTQTPKHLITATGQRVTLRCSPRSGDLSVYWYQQSLDQGLQFLIQYYNGEERAKGNILERFSAQQFPDLHSELNLSSLELGDSALYFCASSVSGYGANVLTFGAGSRLTVL.